One sample yielded the 25 T cell receptor beta chains listed below, sequenced in a study of blood T cell repertoires in COVID-19. Sequencing used immunoSEQ multiplex PCR; TCRdb keeps in-frame clones, though not all of them. This sample carries fewer than 250,000 clones, less than 90% of them seen once, and the ten largest clones take about 20%. What was sequenced was peripheral blood. These receptors were obtained from a man aged 30 to 39 with active or convalescent COVID-19.

This clone was recorded a few times. The chain combines TRBV14 with TRBJ2-3, with TRBD1 as a possible D gene (5 bases). Trimming took 5 bases from V and 0 from J, leaving 12 bases between them. Germline-derived CDR1 and CDR2 are SGHDN and FVKESK. The CDR3 is 15 residues long. The CDR3 coding sequence is TGTGCCAGCAGCTGGATAGCAGGGAGCACAGATACGCAGTATTTT. It encodes CASSWIAGSTDTQYF.

As for this clone: A junction boundary mismatches the germline segment, possibly from a read error. CDR3 amino acids: CASSLEAGQGRGDF. DNA of the CDR3: TGTGCCAGCAGCTTAGAAGCGGGACAGGGCCGCGGTGACTTC. The rearrangement joins TRBV7-2 to TRBJ2-5, with 9 bases lining up with TRBD1. The length of the CDR3 is 14 residues. Germline CDR1 SGHTA, CDR2 FQGNSA.

The J gene is TRBJ1-2, the V gene TRBV19, with 8 bases that match TRBD1. V lost 11 bases, J lost 8 bases, and 10 bases stayed unmatched. The CDR3 sequence is 12 residues long. CDR1 LNHDA and CDR2 SQIVND come from the germline V gene (reference sequence). As DNA, the CDR3 is TGTGCCTCTTCAGGGGGCTCCTTCGGCTACACCTTC. As protein: CASSGGSFGYTF.

The V gene is TRBV18, the J gene TRBJ2-1; 7 bases fit TRBD2. The CDR3 has 16 residues. Germline V gene lookup returns CDR1 KGHSH and CDR2 LQKENI. J was trimmed by 10 bases and V by 0 bases; bases with no gene match: 12. CDR3 sequence reads: CASSPPLAGVGLEQFF. In DNA, the CDR3 is TGTGCCAGCTCACCACCGTTGGCGGGAGTTGGGTTAGAGCAGTTCTTC.

The J gene is TRBJ1-2, the V gene TRBV11-2; the match to TRBD1 covers 7 bases. V was clipped by 2 bases and J by 0 bases; unmatched bases: 6. The CDR3 runs 16 residues. Germline CDR1 is SGHAT and CDR2 is FQNNGV. The CDR3 sequence: CASSLIGTVPNYGYTF. The CDR3 coding sequence is TGTGCCAGCAGCTTAATAGGGACAGTCCCTAACTATGGCTACACCTTC.

The chain has TRBV13 and TRBJ2-3; the match to TRBD2 covers 9 bases. Germline V gives CDR1 PRHDT, CDR2 FYEKMQ (reference sequence). CDR3 length: 16 residues. The J segment lost 2 bases and the V segment lost 4 bases, leaving 7 bases of the junction unmatched. The CDR3 DNA sequence: TGTGCCAGCAGCTCTAGCGGGACAGCCTACACAGATACGCAGTATTTT. This sequence encodes CASSSSGTAYTDTQYF.

CDR3 loop: CASSLKSRAGAFSYEQYF. DNA for the CDR3: TGTGCCAGCAGCTTAAAGTCAAGGGCGGGAGCCTTTTCCTACGAGCAGTACTTC. The chain carries TRBV13 and TRBJ2-7; 7 nucleotides agree with TRBD2. The CDR3 is 18 amino acids. Germline trimming cut 2 bases from V and 1 base from J; bases unmatched to any gene: 14. Looked up from germline, CDR1 is PRHDT and CDR2 is FYEKMQ (reference sequence).

This clone occurred once. V is TRBV5-1 and J is TRBJ2-3; D unresolved. Germline CDR1 and CDR2: SGHRS and YFSETQ. The V end was cut by 3 bases, the J end by 4 bases, with 9 bases between. This CDR3 has 13 residues. The CDR3 spells CASSSRLADTQYF. The DNA of the CDR3 is TGCGCCAGCAGCTCTAGATTGGCAGATACGCAGTATTTT.

The chain employs TRBV2 and TRBJ2-5; tentatively, D is TRBD2 (5 bases). V gave up 6 bases and J gave up 0 bases, with 5 bases separating them. The germline V gene has CDR1 SNHLY and CDR2 FYNNEI. The CDR3 spans 12 residues. CDR3: CASRDYQETQYF. CDR3 nucleotides: TGTGCCAGCAGGGACTACCAAGAGACCCAGTACTTC. Full variable domain (outside the CDR3, taken from reference TRBV2 and TRBJ2-5): EPEVTQTPSHQVTQMGQEVILRCVPISNHLYFYWYRQILGQKVEFLVSFYNNEISEKSEIFDDQFSVERPDGSNFTLKIRSTKLEDSAMYFCASRDYQETQYFGPGTRLLVL.

This clone appeared a few times. The CDR3 loop reads CATSDPTGAGRNYGYTF. Written as DNA, the CDR3 is TGTGCCACCAGTGATCCCACAGGGGCCGGAAGAAACTATGGCTACACCTTC. The chain couples TRBV24-1 to TRBJ1-2, with TRBD1 matching over 7 bases. J gave up 2 bases and V 3 bases, and 11 bases lay outside the gene matches. This CDR3 comprises 17 residues. Germline CDR1 reads KGHDR; CDR2 reads SFDVKD.

A single count supports this clone. This sequence joins TRBV5-5 and TRBJ1-1, with D perhaps matching TRBD1 (5 bases). CDR1 is SGHKS and CDR2 is YYEKEE in the germline V gene (reference sequence). This CDR3 contains 13 residues. Deletions cut 3 bases from V and 3 bases from J, with 9 bases between. The CDR3 is CASSSGGHTEAFF. As DNA, the CDR3 is TGTGCCAGCAGCTCCGGGGGTCACACTGAAGCTTTCTTT.

The chain carries TRBV6-6 and TRBJ2-7; D ambiguous. The CDR3 sequence is 16 residues long. The V gene lost 0 bases and the J gene lost 0 bases, with 12 bases spanning the gap. Germline loops: CDR1 MNHNY, CDR2 SVGAGI (reference sequence). The CDR3 loop reads CASSYSHLSSSYEQYF. CDR3 bases: TGTGCCAGCAGTTACTCGCACCTATCGAGCTCCTACGAGCAGTACTTC.

In this sample, this clone turned up once. The rearrangement joins TRBV5-1 to TRBJ1-5, with D maybe TRBD1 (6 bases). Germline CDR1 and CDR2: SGHRS and YFSETQ. The CDR3 is made up of 13 amino acids. V lost 6 bases and J lost 4, with 11 bases in between. The CDR3 DNA sequence: TGCGCCAGCAAGGACAGTCCTAATCAGCCCCAGCATTTT. This codes for CASKDSPNQPQHF.

This chain uses TRBV18 with TRBJ2-2; 14 bases line up with TRBD2. The J segment lost 5 bases and the V segment lost 6 bases, leaving 11 bases of the junction unmatched. The CDR3 totals 18 residues. In germline, CDR1 is KGHSH, CDR2 LQKENI. This chain's CDR3 is CASSPHGLAGGMTGELFF. The CDR3 DNA follows: TGTGCCAGCTCGCCCCATGGACTAGCGGGGGGAATGACCGGGGAGCTGTTTTTT.

The V call is TRBV7-8, the J call TRBJ2-3, with no clear D. The CDR3 consists of 13 residues. Germline assignment: CDR1 SGHVS and CDR2 FQNEAQ. Trimming stripped 7 bases from V and 1 base from J, with 9 bases between. The CDR3 loop is CASKEMGTDTQYF. The CDR3 coding sequence is TGTGCCAGCAAGGAGATGGGCACAGATACGCAGTATTTT.

The chain carries TRBV7-3 and TRBJ2-4; TRBD1 aligns across 8 bases. The CDR3 totals 14 residues. The trim removed 5 bases at V and 4 bases at J, leaving 4 bases unmatched. Germline CDR1 SGHTA, CDR2 FQGTGA. The CDR3 DNA reads TGTGCCAGCAGCACCTGGGACAGGAAAAACATTCAGTACTTC. Translated: CASSTWDRKNIQYF.

The CDR3 loop is CASRRAKASGRENEQFF. As DNA, the CDR3 is TGTGCCAGTAGGCGAGCCAAGGCTAGCGGGAGAGAAAATGAGCAGTTCTTC. V usage is TRBV19 and J usage is TRBJ2-1; TRBD2 matches at 10 bases. Per germline, CDR1 LNHDA and CDR2 SQIVND (reference sequence). The CDR3 covers 17 residues. With 6 bases clipped from V and 7 bases from J, the junction kept 15 bases outside the gene matches.

The chain employs TRBV7-7 and TRBJ2-7, with 9 bases identical to TRBD1. The junction had 2 bases not matched to a gene; V was cut back by 2 bases and J by 0 bases. Germline values: CDR1 SSHAT, CDR2 FNYEAQ (reference sequence). This CDR3 has 15 residues. The CDR3 sequence is CASSLRTGASYEQYF. In DNA, the CDR3 is TGTGCCAGCAGCTTACGGACAGGGGCCTCCTACGAGCAGTACTTC.

This rearrangement joins TRBV6-2 or TRBV6-3 to TRBJ1-5, with TRBD1 as a possible D gene (6 bases). Germline V gene sequence: CDR1 MNHEY, CDR2 SVGEGT. CDR3 length: 15 amino acids. The V end was cut by 4 bases, the J end by 2 bases, with 12 bases between. The CDR3 region has the DNA TGTGCCAGCAGTTCCAACAGGGTTGGCAATCAGCCCCAGCATTTT. Its protein product is CASSSNRVGNQPQHF.

The CDR3 spells CASNTGQSIYGYTF. The CDR3 nucleotides are TGTGCCAGCAATACGGGACAGTCGATCTATGGCTACACCTTC. The V gene is TRBV28, the J gene TRBJ1-2, with TRBD1 identical over 7 bases. The germline CDR1 and CDR2 sequences are MDHEN and SYDVKM. V was pared by 7 bases and J by 4 bases, with 9 bases of the junction left unmatched. This CDR3 comprises 14 residues.

The V and J genes are TRBV19 and TRBJ2-7; tentative D call: TRBD1 (6 bases). The CDR3 extends over 16 amino acids. In germline, CDR1 is LNHDA, CDR2 SQIVND (reference sequence). V lost 4 bases and J 0 bases, leaving 16 bases between the germline ends. The CDR3, as DNA: TGTGCCAGTAGTAAAACTCCAACAGGGAGCTCCTACGAGCAGTACTTC. Its protein product is CASSKTPTGSSYEQYF.

This clone was seen only a few times. The chain joins TRBV27 to TRBJ1-5, with a possible D match to TRBD1 (5 bases). The CDR3 is 16 amino acids. Germline-derived CDR1 and CDR2 are MNHEY and SMNVEV (reference sequence). V gave up 6 bases and J gave up 0 bases, with 15 bases separating them. The CDR3 here is CASSEGAVDSNQPQHF. The CDR3 DNA reads TGTGCCAGCAGCGAAGGGGCGGTAGATAGCAATCAGCCCCAGCATTTT.

This chain joins TRBV19 and TRBJ2-4, with D perhaps TRBD2 (6 bases). CDR1 is LNHDA and CDR2 is SQIVND in the germline V gene (reference sequence). Trimming took off 3 bases at V and 3 bases at J, with 12 bases between the two ends. This CDR3 has 15 amino acids. The CDR3 here is CASSIGLSGKNIQYF. CDR3 in DNA: TGTGCCAGTAGTATCGGACTATCAGGCAAAAACATTCAGTACTTC.

The chain is built from TRBV5-6 and TRBJ1-5; D is uncertain. Germline V gene lookup returns CDR1 SGHDT and CDR2 YYEEEE. The CDR3 consists of 14 residues. V gave up 3 bases and J gave up 2 bases, with 9 bases separating them. The CDR3 loop is CASSSLGGNQPQHF. CDR3 nucleotide sequence: TGTGCCAGCAGCTCCCTCGGGGGCAATCAGCCCCAGCATTTT.

The CDR3 protein is CASSFRDKLFF. CDR3 DNA sequence: TGTGCCAGCAGTTTCCGGGATAAACTGTTTTTT. V is TRBV6-6 and J is TRBJ1-4; D gene uncertain. The CDR3 loop spans 11 amino acids. Germline V gives CDR1 MNHNY, CDR2 SVGAGI (reference sequence). The V end was cut by 4 bases, the J end by 11 bases, with 8 bases between.